These 20 T cell receptor beta chains were sequenced from one sample in a study of cytomegalovirus exposure and HLA in healthy donors. 13 Jbeta primers and 60 Vbeta primers were used for the PCR. Clones were read by immunoSEQ multiplex PCR, and TCRdb kept only the in-frame ones, dropping some. The table lists some 190,000 clones, roughly 88% of them singletons, with 0.95% to 1.5% in the top ten. The sample comprised PBMCs. These receptors all come from a boy aged 2 to 9 in good health and CMV-seronegative.

This chain uses TRBV7-7 with TRBJ2-1; D not certain. With 1 base removed from V and 5 bases from J, the gap between germline ends came to 6 bases. The CDR3 totals 13 residues. Germline lookup yields CDR1 SSHAT and CDR2 FNYEAQ (reference sequence). CDR3 residues: CASSLGRDNEQFF. DNA of the CDR3: TGTGCCAGCAGCTTAGGTAGAGACAATGAGCAGTTCTTC.

The chain employs TRBV15 and TRBJ1-4, with a tentative D call TRBD1 (5 bases). Germline-derived CDR1 and CDR2 are LNHNV and YYDKDF (reference sequence). The length of the CDR3 is 16 residues. V lost 3 bases and J 3 bases, leaving 14 bases between the germline ends. The CDR3 spells CATSSLPRGANEKLFF. The CDR3 region has the DNA TGTGCCACCAGCAGCCTACCGCGGGGGGCTAATGAAAAACTGTTTTTT. Full variable domain (rest looked up from reference TRBV15 and TRBJ1-4): DAMVIQNPRYQVTQFGKPVTLSCSQTLNHNVMYWYQQKSSQAPKLLFHYYDKDFNNEADTPDNFQSRRPNTSFCFLDIRSPGLGDTAMYLCATSSLPRGANEKLFFGSGTQLSVL.

The V call is TRBV7-9, the J call TRBJ2-5, with TRBD2 as a possible D gene (5 bases). The V and J ends lost 2 bases and 9 bases respectively, with 10 bases between them. The V gene's germline CDR1 is SEHNR and CDR2 FQNEAQ (reference sequence). The CDR3 sequence is 12 residues long. The CDR3 loop reads CASSLRGKAQYF. CDR3 DNA sequence: TGTGCCAGCAGCTTAAGAGGGAAGGCCCAGTACTTC.

Only one count was recorded for this clone. V is TRBV10-3 and J is TRBJ2-7; no clear D. V lost 3 bases and J lost 0, with 9 bases in between. CDR1 and CDR2 from the germline V gene are ENHRY and SYGVKD. The CDR3 sequence is 14 residues long. CDR3 amino acids: CAISDYPSSYEQYF. Here the CDR3 DNA reads TGTGCCATCAGTGATTATCCGAGCTCCTACGAGCAGTACTTC.

This clone was detected only a few times. The chain couples TRBV5-1 to TRBJ2-1; TRBD1 aligns across 10 bases. Germline V gene sequence: CDR1 SGHRS, CDR2 YFSETQ. This CDR3 region has 15 residues. J was trimmed by 6 bases and V by 7 bases; bases with no gene match: 10. The CDR3 reads CASAFPGTGANEQFF. The CDR3 nucleotides are TGCGCCAGCGCATTCCCCGGGACAGGGGCCAATGAGCAGTTCTTC.

The chain employs TRBV2 and TRBJ2-3, with 9 bases lining up with TRBD1. The CDR3 runs 16 residues. Germline values: CDR1 SNHLY, CDR2 FYNNEI. Unmatched junction bases numbered 9, after V lost 6 bases and J lost 2 bases. The DNA for the CDR3 is TGTGCCAGCAGGACCTTGACAGGGGGAATCACAGATACGCAGTATTTT. Protein product: CASRTLTGGITDTQYF.

The J gene is TRBJ2-5, the V gene TRBV9; D might be TRBD1 (5 bases). CDR1 is SGDLS and CDR2 is YYNGEE in the germline V gene. V was pared by 0 bases and J by 3 bases, with 9 bases between. CDR3 length: 14 residues. Here the CDR3 reads CASSVGQGKETQYF. Here the CDR3 DNA reads TGTGCCAGCAGCGTAGGGCAGGGTAAAGAGACCCAGTACTTC.

This chain connects TRBV6-5 to TRBJ2-4; D might be TRBD1 (6 bases). Looked up from germline, CDR1 is MNHEY and CDR2 is SVGAGI. This CDR3 region has 14 residues. The V and J ends lost 8 bases and 3 bases respectively, with 14 bases between them. The CDR3 protein is CASSTGQIKNIQYF. CDR3 nucleotides: TGTGCCAGCTCCACCGGACAGATCAAAAACATTCAGTACTTC.

CDR3: CASSLQGDGYTF. The CDR3 DNA reads as TGTGCCAGCAGCTTACAGGGGGACGGCTACACCTTC. The genes are TRBV5-6 and TRBJ1-2; the match to TRBD1 covers 8 bases. The CDR3 contains 12 residues. The junction had 2 bases not matched to a gene; V was cut back by 2 bases and J by 8 bases. Germline V gives CDR1 SGHDT, CDR2 YYEEEE.

The rearrangement links TRBV28 to TRBJ2-7; D unclear. CDR3 size: 12 residues. The germline V gene has CDR1 MDHEN and CDR2 SYDVKM. Trimming stripped 3 bases from V and 6 bases from J, with 9 bases between. The DNA of the CDR3 is TGTGCCAGCAGTTTGATGACTGGCGAGCAGTACTTC. This codes for CASSLMTGEQYF.

The chain uses TRBV7-2 and TRBJ2-1; 14 nucleotides match TRBD2. The V gene end was trimmed by 5 bases and the J gene end by 7 bases; junction bases not matched to a gene: 4. This CDR3 spans 15 amino acids. CDR1 is SGHTA and CDR2 is FQGNSA in the germline V gene. The CDR3 DNA is TGTGCCAGCAGCACGGGACTAGCGGGGGTTAATGAGCAGTTCTTC. Protein sequence: CASSTGLAGVNEQFF. Supplemented by reference TRBV7-2 and TRBJ2-1, the full variable domain reads GAGVSQSPSNKVTEKGKDVELRCDPISGHTALYWYRQSLGQGLEFLIYFQGNSAPDKSGLPSDRFSAERTGGSVSTLTIQRTQQEDSAVYLCASSTGLAGVNEQFFGPGTRLTVL.

This clone was seen more than once but under ten times. The chain recombines TRBV2 with TRBJ1-2; no clear D gene. The V gene's germline CDR1 is SNHLY and CDR2 FYNNEI. Between the trimmed V and J ends, which lost 1 base and 3 bases, there was a span of 6 bases. The CDR3 sequence is 13 residues long. This CDR3 reads CASSEGQDYGYTF. DNA of the CDR3: TGTGCCAGCAGTGAAGGGCAGGACTATGGCTACACCTTC.

This sequence joins TRBV14 and TRBJ2-2; no firm D call. Trimming left V 0 bases short and J 0 bases short, with 2 bases between. Germline CDR1 and CDR2: SGHDN and FVKESK. This CDR3 spans 14 amino acids. The chain's CDR3 is CASSQDTNTGELFF. The CDR3 nucleotides read TGTGCCAGCAGCCAAGATACGAACACCGGGGAGCTGTTTTTT.

V usage is TRBV7-2 and J usage is TRBJ2-2, with 8 bases that match TRBD1. Trimming at V came to 5 bases and at J to 6 bases, leaving 8 bases not matched to a gene. CDR3 length: 15 amino acids. CDR1 SGHTA and CDR2 FQGNSA come from the germline V gene. The CDR3 DNA is TGTGCCAGCAGCACGGACAGGGTGGATTCCGGGGAGCTGTTTTTT. Protein sequence: CASSTDRVDSGELFF.

The CDR3 here is CASSDSGGGANEQFF. The DNA for the CDR3 is TGTGCCAGCAGTGACTCAGGCGGGGGGGCGAATGAGCAGTTCTTC. This chain joins TRBV6-4 and TRBJ2-1, with 9 bases matching TRBD2. Losses at the gene ends were 0 bases for V and 7 bases for J; bases not matched to a gene: 4. Germline loops: CDR1 MRHNA, CDR2 SNTAGT. The length of the CDR3 is 15 residues.

This chain joins TRBV13 and TRBJ2-1; possible D gene TRBD1, 5 bases. Germline V gene sequence: CDR1 PRHDT, CDR2 FYEKMQ (reference sequence). The CDR3 has 15 residues. Deletions cut 5 bases from V and 0 bases from J, with 11 bases between. CDR3 sequence (DNA): TGTGCCAGCAGCCGAAGACAGAGCTCCTACAATGAGCAGTTCTTC. Its protein product is CASSRRQSSYNEQFF.

V usage is TRBV16 and J usage is TRBJ2-7; D uncertain. This CDR3 region has 12 residues. Between the trimmed V and J ends, which lost 2 bases and 5 bases, there was a span of 7 bases. Germline V gene sequence: CDR1 KGHSY, CDR2 FQNENV. This CDR3 is CASSQDTNEQYF. CDR3 DNA: TGTGCCAGCAGCCAAGACACCAACGAGCAGTACTTC.

The CDR3 DNA follows: TGTGCCAGCCGCGGGGGCGGGAGCTCCTATAATTCACCCCTCCACTTT. Translated, it gives CASRGGGSSYNSPLHF. V usage is TRBV13 and J usage is TRBJ1-6, with D maybe TRBD1 (6 bases). The germline V gene encodes CDR1 PRHDT and CDR2 FYEKMQ (reference sequence). The CDR3 spans 16 residues. Trimming took off 8 bases at V and 0 bases at J, with 14 bases between the two ends.

The chain joins TRBV19 to TRBJ2-2, with TRBD1 matching over 8 bases. The CDR3 loop spans 15 amino acids. V shed 5 bases and J 8 bases; nucleotides not matched to a gene: 10. Germline V gene lookup returns CDR1 LNHDA and CDR2 SQIVND (reference sequence). The CDR3 DNA is TGTGCCAGTAGTCTGAGGACAGGGTTTTTAGGGGAGCTGTTTTTT. Protein sequence: CASSLRTGFLGELFF.

The rearrangement uses TRBV6-5 and TRBJ1-2; the D gene is possibly TRBD1 (5 bases). The CDR3 runs to 15 residues. The germline V gene encodes CDR1 MNHEY and CDR2 SVGAGI. Trimming took off 5 bases at V and 3 bases at J, with 16 bases between the two ends. The DNA of the CDR3 is TGTGCCAGCAGTCTCCGCCCCACAGGCCACTATGGCTACACCTTC. Residues: CASSLRPTGHYGYTF.